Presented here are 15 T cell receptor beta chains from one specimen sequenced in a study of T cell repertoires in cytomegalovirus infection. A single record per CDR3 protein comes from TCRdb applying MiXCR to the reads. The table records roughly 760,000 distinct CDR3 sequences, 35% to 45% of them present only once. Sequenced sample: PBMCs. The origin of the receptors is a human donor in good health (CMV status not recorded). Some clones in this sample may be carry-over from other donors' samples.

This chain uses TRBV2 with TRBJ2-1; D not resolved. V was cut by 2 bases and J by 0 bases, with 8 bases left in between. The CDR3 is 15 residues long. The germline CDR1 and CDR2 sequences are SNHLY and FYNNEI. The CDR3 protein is CASSERSSSYNEQFF. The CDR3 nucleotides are TGTGCCAGCAGTGAAAGGTCCAGCTCCTACAATGAGCAGTTCTTC.

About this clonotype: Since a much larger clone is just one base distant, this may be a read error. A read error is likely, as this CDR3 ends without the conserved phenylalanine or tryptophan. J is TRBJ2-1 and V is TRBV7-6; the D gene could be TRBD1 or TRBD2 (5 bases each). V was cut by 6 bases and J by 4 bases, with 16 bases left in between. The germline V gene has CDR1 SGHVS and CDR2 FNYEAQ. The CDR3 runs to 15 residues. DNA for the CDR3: TGTGCCAGCAGTCCCGGGGCGACCGGGTACAATGAGCAGTTCTTA. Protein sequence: CASSPGATGYNEQFL.

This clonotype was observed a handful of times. CDR3 protein: CASSLSTVEQYF. The CDR3 nucleotides are TGTGCCAGCAGTTTATCCACGGTCGAGCAGTACTTC. The rearrangement uses TRBV28 and TRBJ2-7; D unclear. The CDR3 covers 12 residues. The ends were cut back, 1 base at V and 6 bases at J, with 7 bases in the middle. The germline CDR1 and CDR2 sequences are MDHEN and SYDVKM.

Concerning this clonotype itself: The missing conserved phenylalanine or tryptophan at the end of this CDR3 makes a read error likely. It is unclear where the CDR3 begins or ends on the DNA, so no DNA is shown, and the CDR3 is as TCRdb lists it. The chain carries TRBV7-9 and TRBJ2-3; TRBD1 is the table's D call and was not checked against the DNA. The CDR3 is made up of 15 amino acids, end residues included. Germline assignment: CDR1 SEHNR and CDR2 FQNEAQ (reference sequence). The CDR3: CASSSYRGHMDTPYL.

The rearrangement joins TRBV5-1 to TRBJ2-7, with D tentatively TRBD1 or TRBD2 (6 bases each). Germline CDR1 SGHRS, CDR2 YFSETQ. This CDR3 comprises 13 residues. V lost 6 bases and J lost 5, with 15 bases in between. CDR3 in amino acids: CASTSGGGDEQYF. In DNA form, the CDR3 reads TGCGCCAGCACCTCTGGGGGCGGGGACGAGCAGTACTTC. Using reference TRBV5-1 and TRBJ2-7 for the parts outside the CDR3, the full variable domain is KAGVTQTPRYLIKTRGQQVTLSCSPISGHRSVSWYQQTPGQGLQFLFEYFSETQRNKGNFPGRFSGRQFSNSRSEMNVSTLELGDSALYLCASTSGGGDEQYFGPGTRLTVT.

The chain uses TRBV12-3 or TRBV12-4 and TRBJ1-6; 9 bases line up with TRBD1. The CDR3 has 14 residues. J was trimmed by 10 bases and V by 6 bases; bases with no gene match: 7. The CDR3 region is CASRSPGQGSPLHF. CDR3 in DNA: TGTGCCAGCAGATCCCCGGGACAGGGCTCACCCCTCCACTTT.

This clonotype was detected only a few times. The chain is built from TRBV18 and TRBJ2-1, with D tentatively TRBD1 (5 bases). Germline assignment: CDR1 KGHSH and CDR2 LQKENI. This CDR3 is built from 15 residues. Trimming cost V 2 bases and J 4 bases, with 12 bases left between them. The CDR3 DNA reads TGTGCCAGCTCACCAGAAGACAGACTTTACAATGAGCAGTTCTTC. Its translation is CASSPEDRLYNEQFF.

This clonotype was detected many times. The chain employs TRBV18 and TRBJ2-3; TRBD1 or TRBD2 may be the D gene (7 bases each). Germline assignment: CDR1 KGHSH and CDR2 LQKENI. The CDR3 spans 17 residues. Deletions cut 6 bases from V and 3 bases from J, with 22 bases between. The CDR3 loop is CASSPGRGLAPTDTQYF. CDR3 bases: TGTGCCAGCTCTCCAGGGAGGGGGCTCGCCCCGACAGATACGCAGTATTTT.

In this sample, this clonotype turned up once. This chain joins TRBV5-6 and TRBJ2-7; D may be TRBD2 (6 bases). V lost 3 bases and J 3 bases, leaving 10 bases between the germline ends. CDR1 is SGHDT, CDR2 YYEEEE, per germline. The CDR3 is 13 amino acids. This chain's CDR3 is CASSSREDYEQYF. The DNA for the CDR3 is TGTGCCAGCAGCTCCAGGGAGGACTACGAGCAGTACTTC.

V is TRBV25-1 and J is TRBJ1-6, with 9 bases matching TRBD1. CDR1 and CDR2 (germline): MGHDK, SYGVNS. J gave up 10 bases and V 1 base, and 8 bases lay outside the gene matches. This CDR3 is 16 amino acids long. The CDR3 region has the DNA TGTGCCAGCAGTGAATTAACAGGGGGCGCAAGGTCACCCCTCCACTTT. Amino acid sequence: CASSELTGGARSPLHF.

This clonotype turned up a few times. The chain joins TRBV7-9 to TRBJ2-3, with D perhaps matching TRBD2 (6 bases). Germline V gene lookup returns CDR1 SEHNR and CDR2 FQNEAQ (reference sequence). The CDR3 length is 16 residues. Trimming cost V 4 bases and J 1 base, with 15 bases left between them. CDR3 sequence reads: CASSSTTRGGTDTQYF. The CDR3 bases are TGTGCCAGCAGCTCTACGACTCGCGGGGGCACAGATACGCAGTATTTT.

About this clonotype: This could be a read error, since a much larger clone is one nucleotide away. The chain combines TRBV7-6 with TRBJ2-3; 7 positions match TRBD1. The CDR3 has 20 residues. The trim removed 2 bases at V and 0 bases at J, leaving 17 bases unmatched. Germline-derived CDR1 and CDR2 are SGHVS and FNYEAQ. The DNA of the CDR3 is TGTGCCAGCAGCTTAACGGGACAGTGGACCCTCTTCGAAAGCACAGATACGCAGTATTTT. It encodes CASSLTGQWTLFESTDTQYF. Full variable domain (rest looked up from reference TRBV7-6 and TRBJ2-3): GAGVSQSPRYKVTKRGQDVALRCDPISGHVSLYWYRQALGQGPEFLTYFNYEAQQDKSGLPNDRFSAERPEGSISTLTIQRTEQRDSAMYRCASSLTGQWTLFESTDTQYFGPGTRLTVL.

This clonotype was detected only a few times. The CDR3 region is CSVGWGEQETQYF. Here the CDR3 DNA reads TGCAGCGTCGGCTGGGGGGAACAAGAGACCCAGTACTTC. This chain uses TRBV29-1 with TRBJ2-5; a possible D gene is TRBD2 (6 bases). Trimming left V 6 bases short and J 2 bases short, with 13 bases between. The CDR3 has 13 amino acids. Germline V gene lookup returns CDR1 SQVTM and CDR2 ANQGSEA.

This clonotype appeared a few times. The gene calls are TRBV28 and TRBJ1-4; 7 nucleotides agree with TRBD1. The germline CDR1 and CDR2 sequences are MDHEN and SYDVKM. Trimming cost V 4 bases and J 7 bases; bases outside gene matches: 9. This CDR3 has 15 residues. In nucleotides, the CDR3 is TGTGCCAGCAGTTCAACAGGGGACTCAAGTGAAAAACTGTTTTTT. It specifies CASSSTGDSSEKLFF.

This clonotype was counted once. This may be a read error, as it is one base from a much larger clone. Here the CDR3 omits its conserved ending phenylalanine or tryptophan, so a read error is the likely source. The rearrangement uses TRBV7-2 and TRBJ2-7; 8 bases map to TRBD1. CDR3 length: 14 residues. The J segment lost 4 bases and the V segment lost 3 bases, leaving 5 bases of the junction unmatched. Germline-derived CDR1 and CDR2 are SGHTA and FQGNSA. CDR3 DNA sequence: TGTGCCAGCAGCTTTAAGGGACAGGTATACGAGCAGTACTTA. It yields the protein CASSFKGQVYEQYL.